This T cell receptor (beta chain) was captured in a study of early T cells in non-severe SARS-CoV-2 infection. Study-level background: It was bulk RNA from unsorted whole blood that was sequenced, and the chains were unpaired.

Study observations and caveats: VDJdb matches were skewed toward anti-spike CD8 T cell responses.

Unique molecular identifiers (one per individual cDNA molecule) were attached. TCRdb reprocessed the 5' RACE reads via MiXCR and lists one record per CDR3 protein. The sample has around 60,000 distinct CDR3 sequences, under 10% seen once. This clonotype was seen ten or more times. Its specificity is unknown. The CDR3 runs 16 residues. V was cut by 6 bases and J by 2 bases, with 16 bases left in between. CDR1 is ENHRY, CDR2 SYGVKD, per germline. Sequencing was done on a sample of whole blood. The sequence derives from an adult who was a healthcare worker with PCR-confirmed SARS-CoV-2 infection or an uninfected control (not recorded which). This chain connects TRBV10-3 to TRBJ2-2; maybe TRBD1 (6 bases). The CDR3 protein is CAISETGFDNTGELFF. CDR3 in DNA: TGTGCCATCAGCGAAACAGGGTTTGATAACACCGGGGAGCTGTTTTTT.